This TCR beta chain was recovered during a study of T cell changes during pregnancy in multiple sclerosis. Measured with immunoSEQ multiplex PCR; TCRdb has only the in-frame clones, and not every one. The table shows fewer than 150,000 clones, with 90% to 96% occurring only once. V was shortened by 4 bases and J by 1 base, with 14 bases between the two germline ends. The CDR3 has 16 amino acids. Looked up from germline, CDR1 is MRHNA and CDR2 is SNTAGT. This clonotype was obtained from a female donor with multiple sclerosis, enrolled in a pregnancy study. This specimen was peripheral blood, taken after pregnancy. The rearrangement uses TRBV6-4 and TRBJ2-1, with D perhaps TRBD1 (5 bases). As DNA, the CDR3 is TGTGCCAGCAGTGTCGTTCTTGGGGCGTCCTACAATGAGCAGTTCTTC. It yields the protein CASSVVLGASYNEQFF.